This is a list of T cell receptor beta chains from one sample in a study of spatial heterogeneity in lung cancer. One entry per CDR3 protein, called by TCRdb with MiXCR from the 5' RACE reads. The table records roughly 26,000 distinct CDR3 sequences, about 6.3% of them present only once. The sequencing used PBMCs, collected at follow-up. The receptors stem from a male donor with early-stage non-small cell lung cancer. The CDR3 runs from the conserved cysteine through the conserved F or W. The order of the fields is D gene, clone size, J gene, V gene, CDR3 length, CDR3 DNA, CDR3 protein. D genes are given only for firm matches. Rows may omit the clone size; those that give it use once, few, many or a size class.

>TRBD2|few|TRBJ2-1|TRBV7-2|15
TGTGCCAGCAGCTTGGAGGCGGGGGGTTACAATGAGCAGTTCTTC
CASSLEAGGYNEQFF
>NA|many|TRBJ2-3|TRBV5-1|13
TGCGCCAGCAGGTCTCACACCACAGATACGCAGTATTTT
CASRSHTTDTQYF
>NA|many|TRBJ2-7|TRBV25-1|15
TGTGCCAGCAGTGAGGGTGGCCGGACTCGGTACGAGCAGTACTTC
CASSEGGRTRYEQYF
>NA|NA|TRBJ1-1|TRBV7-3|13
TGTGCCAGCAGCTTAACAGGGGCAGGGGTTAGCAACTTT
CASSLTGAGVSNF
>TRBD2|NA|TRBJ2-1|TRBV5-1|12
TGCGCCAGCAGCCTACGGGGGGATCACCAGTTCTTC
CASSLRGDHQFF
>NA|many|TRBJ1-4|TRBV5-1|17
TGCGCCAGCAGCTTGGGGGTTTCAAATGAGGGAGATGAAAAACTGTTTTTT
CASSLGVSNEGDEKLFF
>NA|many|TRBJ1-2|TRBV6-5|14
TGTGCCAGCAGTTACAAAACAGAACTCTATGGCTACACCTTC
CASSYKTELYGYTF
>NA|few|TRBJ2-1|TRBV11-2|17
TGTGCCAGCAGCTTAGGGGGGGCTATGAGCTCCTACAATGAGCAGTTCTTC
CASSLGGAMSSYNEQFF
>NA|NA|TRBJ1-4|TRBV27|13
TGTGCCAGCATGTCTTTGGCCCATGAAAAACTGCTTTTT
CASMSLAHEKLLF
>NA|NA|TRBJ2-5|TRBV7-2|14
TGTGCCAGCAGCTATTACGGGGTGCAAGAGACCCAGTACTTC
CASSYYGVQETQYF
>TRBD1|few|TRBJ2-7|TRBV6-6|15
TGTGCCAGCAGTTACTCGGGACAGGGTGGGTACGAGCAGTACTTC
CASSYSGQGGYEQYF
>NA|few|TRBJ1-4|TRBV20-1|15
TGCAGTGCTAGAGATCTCGGGGGGCTGGAAGAAAAACTGTTTTTT
CSARDLGGLEEKLFF
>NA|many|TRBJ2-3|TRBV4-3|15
TGCGCCAGCAGCCAAGGGCTAGCTAGCACAGATACGCAGTATTTT
CASSQGLASTDTQYF
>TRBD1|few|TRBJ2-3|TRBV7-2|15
TGTGCCAGCAGCAAGGGGGCGTGGAGCACAGATACGCAGTATTTT
CASSKGAWSTDTQYF
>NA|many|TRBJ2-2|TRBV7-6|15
TGTGCCAGCAGTTACGGAACTGTGAACACCGGGGAGCTGTTTTTT
CASSYGTVNTGELFF
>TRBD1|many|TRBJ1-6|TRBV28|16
TGTGCCAGCAGTTTAGGGATGGACAGGAAGAATTCACCCCTCCACTTT
CASSLGMDRKNSPLHF
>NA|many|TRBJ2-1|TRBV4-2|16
TGTGCCAGCAGCCTCGAGACTCAGAGCTCCTACAATGAGCAGTTCTTC
CASSLETQSSYNEQFF
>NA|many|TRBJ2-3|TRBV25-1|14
TGTGCCAGCAGTTCGACAAGCTTGACAGATACGCAGTATTTT
CASSSTSLTDTQYF
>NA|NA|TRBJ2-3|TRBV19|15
TGTGCCAGTAGTTTTCAGGGACTCTCCACAGATACGCAGTATTTT
CASSFQGLSTDTQYF
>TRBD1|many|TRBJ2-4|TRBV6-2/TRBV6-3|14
TGTGCCAGCAGTAACAGGGGGCGTAAAGACATTCAGTACTTC
CASSNRGRKDIQYF
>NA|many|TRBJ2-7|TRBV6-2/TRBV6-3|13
TGTGCCAGCAGTTACGACAGTTCCTACGAGCAGTACTTC
CASSYDSSYEQYF
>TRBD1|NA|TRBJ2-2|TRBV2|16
TGTGCCAGAGGGGGACAGGGGGCGCGCGGCACCGGGGAGCTGTTTTTT
CARGGQGARGTGELFF
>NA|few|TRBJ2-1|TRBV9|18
TGTGCCAGCAGCCTCGATAACACGAGGATAGCGGCCTACAATGAGCAGTTCTTC
CASSLDNTRIAAYNEQFF
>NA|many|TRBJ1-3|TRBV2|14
TGTGCCAGCAGGGTGAACCACGCTGGAAACACCATATATTTT
CASRVNHAGNTIYF
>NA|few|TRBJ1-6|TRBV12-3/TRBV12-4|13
TGTGCCACCACATCCGACTATAATTCACCCCTCCACTTT
CATTSDYNSPLHF
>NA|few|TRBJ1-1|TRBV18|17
TGTGCCAGCTCACCACTAGTCGGGAACCTAATGAACACTGAAGCTTTCTTT
CASSPLVGNLMNTEAFF
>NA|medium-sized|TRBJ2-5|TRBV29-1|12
TGCAGCGTTGAAGGGGGGTTGGAGACCCAGTACTTC
CSVEGGLETQYF
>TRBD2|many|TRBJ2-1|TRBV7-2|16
TGTGCCAGCAGCTTTCCTAGCGGAGGCTCCTACAATGAGCAGTTCTTC
CASSFPSGGSYNEQFF
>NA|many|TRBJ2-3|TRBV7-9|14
TGTGCCAGCAGCGCCGGGGACTTCACAGATACGCAGTATTTT
CASSAGDFTDTQYF
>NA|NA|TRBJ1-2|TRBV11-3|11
TGTGCCAGCAGCTCTGGGTTAGGCTACACCTTC
CASSSGLGYTF
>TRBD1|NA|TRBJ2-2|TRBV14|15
TGTGCCAGCAGCTACGGGACAGGGCAGACCGGGGAGCTGTTTTTT
CASSYGTGQTGELFF
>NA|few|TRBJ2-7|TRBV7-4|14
TGTGCCAGCAGCTTAGCGGGGGGTTCCTACGAGCAGTACTTC
CASSLAGGSYEQYF
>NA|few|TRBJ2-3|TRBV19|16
TGTGCCAGTAGTATCGGGGAGGTGACAGGCGCGGATACGCAGTATTTT
CASSIGEVTGADTQYF
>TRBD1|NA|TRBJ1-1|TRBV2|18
TGTGCCAGCACTAGGGACAGCGGAGCCAATACGATGAACACTGAAGCTTTCTTT
CASTRDSGANTMNTEAFF
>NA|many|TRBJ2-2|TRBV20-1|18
TGCAGTGCTAGAGTCAACCCCCCGGGCCTAGTGGGCACCGGGGAGCTGTTTTTT
CSARVNPPGLVGTGELFF
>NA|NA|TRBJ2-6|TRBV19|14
TGTGCCAGTAGTGGGGGAGCTGGGGCCAACGTCCTGACTTTC
CASSGGAGANVLTF
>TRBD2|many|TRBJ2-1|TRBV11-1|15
TGTGCCAGCAGCTTAGTACCGGGAGGACGCAATGAGCAGTTCTTC
CASSLVPGGRNEQFF
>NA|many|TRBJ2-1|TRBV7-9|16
TGTGCCAGCAGCTTAGGGGAGGCCGGGATCTACAATGAGCAGTTCTTC
CASSLGEAGIYNEQFF
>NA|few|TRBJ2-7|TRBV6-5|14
TGTGCCAGCACCCCGGGACGGAGCTCCTACGAGCAGTACTTC
CASTPGRSSYEQYF
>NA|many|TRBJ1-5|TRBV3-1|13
TGTGCCAGCAGCCCTAGTGGCAATCAGCCCCAGCATTTT
CASSPSGNQPQHF
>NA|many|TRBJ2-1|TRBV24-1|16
TGTGCCACTCGTGAGGGGGGCAGGGGAGGATACAATGAGCAGTTCTTC
CATREGGRGGYNEQFF
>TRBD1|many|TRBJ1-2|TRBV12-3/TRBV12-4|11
TGTGCCAGCAGTTCACAGGGGACCCACCTCTTC
CASSSQGTHLF
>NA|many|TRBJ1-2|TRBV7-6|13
TGTGCCAGCAGCGACGGGACGGATTATGGCTACACCTTC
CASSDGTDYGYTF
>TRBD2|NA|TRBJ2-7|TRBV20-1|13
TGCAGTGCTGAGCGGGGGGAAGTGTACGAGCAGTACTTC
CSAERGEVYEQYF
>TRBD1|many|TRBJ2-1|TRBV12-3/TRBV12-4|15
TGTGCCAGCAGTTTAGGAGGGGGCGGCTACAATGAGCAGTTCTTC
CASSLGGGGYNEQFF
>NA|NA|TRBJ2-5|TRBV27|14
TGTGCCAGCAGTTTCCAGGGCGCGAGAGAGACCCAGTACTTC
CASSFQGARETQYF
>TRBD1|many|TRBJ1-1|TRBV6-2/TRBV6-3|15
TGTGCCAGCAGGCGAACCGGTCAGGGGGCTCGAGAAGCTTTCTTT
CASRRTGQGAREAFF
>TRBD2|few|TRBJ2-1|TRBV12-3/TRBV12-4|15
TGTGCCAGCAGCCCGACCGGGACTAGCGGGAGAGGGCAGTTCTTC
CASSPTGTSGRGQFF
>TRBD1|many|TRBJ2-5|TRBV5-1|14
TGCGCCAGCAGCAAGGGACAGGGGCAAGAGACCCAGTACTTC
CASSKGQGQETQYF
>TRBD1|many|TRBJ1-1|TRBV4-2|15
TGTGCCAGCAGCCAGCTCGACAGGGACTCTTGGGGAGCTTTCTTT
CASSQLDRDSWGAFF